This T cell receptor (beta chain) was captured by sequencing in a study of shared clonotypes between healthy human individuals. Study-wide results and caveats: Across four donors, naive CD4 shared roughly 5.2%, naive CD8 more than 3%, memory CD4 more than 2%, memory CD8 0.35% to 0.5%. There were few donors, and this limited the genetic and exposure-history diversity represented.

Every donor was a Caucasian adult from Nashville, Tennessee. TCRdb's copy holds only in-frame clones and misses some; the assay was immunoSEQ multiplex PCR. The data show about 95,000 clones, less than 80% seen once. Germline CDR1 and CDR2: SNHLY and FYNNEI. With 2 bases removed from V and 1 base from J, the gap between germline ends came to 22 bases. CDR3 length: 19 amino acids. A word on this clone: The antigen is not known.

The material sequenced was memory CD8+ T cells sorted from blood. Subset described: CD45RO+ cells pooled with CCR7-negative TemRA cells. This TCR was sampled from a man in his thirties or forties in good health. V usage is TRBV2 and J usage is TRBJ2-3, with no clear D. The CDR3 coding sequence is TGTGCCAGCAGTGAACCTGATAACCTCAGGCCCGTGGGCACAGATACGCAGTATTTT. Protein sequence: CASSEPDNLRPVGTDTQYF.